The clone carrying this TCR beta chain was detected many times. The sample comes from a study of T-cell reconstitution after alpha-beta-depleted transplantation in children. Germline lookup yields CDR1 DFQATT and CDR2 SNEGSKA (reference sequence). The CDR3 runs 14 residues. J gave up 6 bases and V 5 bases, and 3 bases lay outside the gene matches. Unique molecular identifiers were incorporated into the prepared TCRbeta library. TCRdb processed the PCR reads anew with MiXCR; each CDR3 protein has one entry. The repertoire holds 330,000 or so distinct CDR3 sequences, 10% seen once, with around 2.3% in the top ten.

J is TRBJ2-1 and V is TRBV20-1; 14 bases agree with TRBD2. The TCR sequence derives from a human donor who donated a stem cell graft to a child with acute lymphoblastic leukemia. The sample was PBMCs from the stem cell graft donor, taken from the stem cell graft. CDR3 loop: CSARLAGGPNEQFF. CDR3 in DNA: TGCAGTGCTCGACTAGCGGGAGGGCCCAATGAGCAGTTCTTC.